Sequencing of this T cell receptor beta chain was carried out in a study of blood T cell repertoires in COVID-19. In the original analysis: Reference gene primer amplification yielded estimated nucleated cell counts. TCRdb's copy holds only in-frame clones and misses some; the assay was immunoSEQ multiplex PCR. The V and J calls and the clone size are those of that table, but D and trimming were determined from the DNA. Here the sample spans a few hundred thousand clones, more than 70% being singletons. The clonotype was recovered from a woman in her twenties or thirties with COVID-19, enrolled during active disease. The source material was peripheral blood.

The CDR3 here is CASSSGTGGDTEAFF. Here the CDR3 DNA reads TGTGCCAGTAGTTCCGGGACAGGGGGCGACACTGAAGCTTTCTTT. V and J are TRBV19 and TRBJ1-1, with TRBD1 matching 12 bases. The CDR3 consists of 15 residues. Germline V gene sequence: CDR1 LNHDA, CDR2 SQIVND (reference sequence). The trim removed 5 bases at V and 3 bases at J, leaving 4 bases unmatched.